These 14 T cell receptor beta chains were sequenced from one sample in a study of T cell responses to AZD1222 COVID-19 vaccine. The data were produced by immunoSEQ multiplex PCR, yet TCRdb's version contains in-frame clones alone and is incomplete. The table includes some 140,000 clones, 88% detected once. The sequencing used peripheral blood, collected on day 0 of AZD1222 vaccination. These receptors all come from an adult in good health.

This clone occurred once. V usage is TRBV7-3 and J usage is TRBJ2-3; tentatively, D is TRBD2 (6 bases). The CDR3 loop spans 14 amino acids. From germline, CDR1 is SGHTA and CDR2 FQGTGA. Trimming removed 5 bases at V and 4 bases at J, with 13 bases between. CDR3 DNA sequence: TGTGCCAGCAGCCCCGGGACTTCCGCAGATACGCAGTATTTT. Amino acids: CASSPGTSADTQYF.

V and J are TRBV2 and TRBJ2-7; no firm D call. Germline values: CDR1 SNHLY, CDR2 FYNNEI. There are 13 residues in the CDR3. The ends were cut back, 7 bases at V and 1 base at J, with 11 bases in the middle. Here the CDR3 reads CASKLTQSYEQYF. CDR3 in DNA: TGTGCCAGCAAATTAACACAGTCCTACGAGCAGTACTTC.

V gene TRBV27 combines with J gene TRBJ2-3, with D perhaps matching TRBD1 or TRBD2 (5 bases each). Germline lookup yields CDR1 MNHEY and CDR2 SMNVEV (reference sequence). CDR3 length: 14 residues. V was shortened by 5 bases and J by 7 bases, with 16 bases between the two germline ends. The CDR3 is CASSPSGRGHTQYF. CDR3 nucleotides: TGTGCCAGCAGTCCATCGGGAAGGGGTCATACGCAGTATTTT.

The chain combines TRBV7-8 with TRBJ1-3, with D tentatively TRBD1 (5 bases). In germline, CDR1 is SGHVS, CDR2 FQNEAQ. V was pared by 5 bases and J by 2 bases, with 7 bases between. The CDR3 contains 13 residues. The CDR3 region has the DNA TGTGCCAGCAGCAGGGGACCTGGAAACACCATATATTTT. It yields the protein CASSRGPGNTIYF.

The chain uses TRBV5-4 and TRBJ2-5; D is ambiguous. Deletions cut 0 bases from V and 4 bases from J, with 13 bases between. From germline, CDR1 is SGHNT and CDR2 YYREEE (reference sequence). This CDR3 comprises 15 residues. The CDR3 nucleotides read TGTGCCAGCAGCTTGGAGGGTTCATTGGGAGAGACCCAGTACTTC. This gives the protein CASSLEGSLGETQYF. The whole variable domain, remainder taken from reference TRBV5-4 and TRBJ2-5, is ETGVTQSPTHLIKTRGQQVTLRCSSQSGHNTVSWYQQALGQGPQFIFQYYREEENGRGNFPPRFSGLQFPNYSSELNVNALELDDSALYLCASSLEGSLGETQYFGPGTRLLVL.

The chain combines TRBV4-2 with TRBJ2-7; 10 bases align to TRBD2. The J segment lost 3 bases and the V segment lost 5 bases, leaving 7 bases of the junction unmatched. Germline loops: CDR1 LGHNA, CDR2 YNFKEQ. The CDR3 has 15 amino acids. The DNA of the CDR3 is TGTGCCAGCAGCAGCATAGCGGGGGGTAGCTACGAGCAGTACTTC. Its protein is CASSSIAGGSYEQYF.

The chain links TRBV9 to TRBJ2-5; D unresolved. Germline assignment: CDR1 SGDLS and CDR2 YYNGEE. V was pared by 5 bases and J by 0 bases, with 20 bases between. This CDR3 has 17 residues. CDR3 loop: CASSPSPGPRYQETQYF. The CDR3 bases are TGTGCCAGCAGTCCTTCACCGGGTCCCCGGTACCAAGAGACCCAGTACTTC.

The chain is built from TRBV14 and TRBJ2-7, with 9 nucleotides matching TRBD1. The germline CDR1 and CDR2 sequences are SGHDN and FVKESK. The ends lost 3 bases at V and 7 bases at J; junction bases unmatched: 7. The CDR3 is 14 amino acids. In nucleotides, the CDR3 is TGTGCCAGCAGCCACAGGACAGGGGCGGGGGAGCAGTACTTC. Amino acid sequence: CASSHRTGAGEQYF.

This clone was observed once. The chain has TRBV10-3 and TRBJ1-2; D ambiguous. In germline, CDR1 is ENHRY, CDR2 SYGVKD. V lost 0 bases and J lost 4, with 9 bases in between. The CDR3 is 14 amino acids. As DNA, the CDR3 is TGTGCCATCAGTGAGTCGAGCCCGATCTATGGCTACACCTTC. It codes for CAISESSPIYGYTF.

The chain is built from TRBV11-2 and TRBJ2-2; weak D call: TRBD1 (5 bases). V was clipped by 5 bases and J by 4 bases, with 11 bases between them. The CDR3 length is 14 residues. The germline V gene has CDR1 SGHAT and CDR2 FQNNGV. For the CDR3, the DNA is TGTGCCAGCAGCCGACAGTTAGGCACCGGGGAGCTGTTTTTT. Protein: CASSRQLGTGELFF.

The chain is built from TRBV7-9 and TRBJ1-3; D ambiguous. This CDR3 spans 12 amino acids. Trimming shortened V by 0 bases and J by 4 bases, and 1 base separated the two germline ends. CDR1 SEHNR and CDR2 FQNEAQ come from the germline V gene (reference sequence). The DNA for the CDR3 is TGTGCCAGCAGCTTAGCGGGAAACACCATATATTTT. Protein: CASSLAGNTIYF.

The DNA of the CDR3 is TGCGCCAGCAGCTTTACTACCCCTGCAAACACTGAAGCTTTCTTT. Its translation is CASSFTTPANTEAFF. The rearrangement joins TRBV5-1 to TRBJ1-1; D is unresolved. The CDR3 is made up of 15 amino acids. V shed 2 bases and J shed 2 bases, with 13 bases lying between them. Germline CDR1 SGHRS, CDR2 YFSETQ.

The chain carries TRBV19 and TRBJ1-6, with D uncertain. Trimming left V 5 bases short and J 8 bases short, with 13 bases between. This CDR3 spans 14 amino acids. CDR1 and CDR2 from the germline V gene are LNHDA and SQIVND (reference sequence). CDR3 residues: CASSPGGIYSPLHF. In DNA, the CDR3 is TGTGCCAGTAGTCCGGGCGGGATTTATTCACCCCTCCACTTT.

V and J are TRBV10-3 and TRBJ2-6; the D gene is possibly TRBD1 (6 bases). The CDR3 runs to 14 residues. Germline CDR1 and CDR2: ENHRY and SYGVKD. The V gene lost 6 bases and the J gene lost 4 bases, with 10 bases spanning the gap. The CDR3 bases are TGTGCCATCAGGAGGGGGTTGGGGGCCAACGTCCTGACTTTC. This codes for CAIRRGLGANVLTF.